Below, 27 T cell receptor beta chains from the same sample are listed, as sequenced in a study of blood T cell repertoires in COVID-19. Sequencing used immunoSEQ multiplex PCR; TCRdb keeps in-frame clones, though not all of them. The top ten hold 28% of the sample, which has 59,000 or so clones, about 76% seen once. The source material was peripheral blood. These receptors were obtained from a woman aged 80 or over with active or convalescent COVID-19.

The chain has TRBV5-1 and TRBJ2-3, with 7 bases lining up with TRBD2. CDR1 and CDR2 from the germline V gene are SGHRS and YFSETQ. The V gene end was trimmed by 0 bases and the J gene end by 0 bases; junction bases not matched to a gene: 4. The CDR3 totals 16 residues. The CDR3: CASSLAVGGSTDTQYF. The DNA for the CDR3 is TGCGCCAGCAGCTTGGCAGTGGGGGGGAGCACAGATACGCAGTATTTT. Using reference TRBV5-1 and TRBJ2-3 for the parts outside the CDR3, the full variable domain is KAGVTQTPRYLIKTRGQQVTLSCSPISGHRSVSWYQQTPGQGLQFLFEYFSETQRNKGNFPGRFSGRQFSNSRSEMNVSTLELGDSALYLCASSLAVGGSTDTQYFGPGTRLTVL.

There are a few counts of this clone. Other nucleotide sequences from this sample produce the same CDR3. The chain employs TRBV3-1 (or the pseudogene TRBV3-2) and TRBJ1-2, with D possibly being TRBD1 (5 bases). This CDR3 has 13 residues. The V end lost 1 base, the J end lost 8 bases, and 11 bases lay between the germline ends. Germline CDR1 LGHDT, CDR2 YNNKEL (reference sequence). The CDR3 DNA reads as TGTGCCAGCAGCCAAGTCGGGAGGGACGGCTACACCTTC. Protein product: CASSQVGRDGYTF.

The chain carries TRBV7-3 and TRBJ2-2; D gene unclear. CDR1 is SGHTA, CDR2 FQGTGA, per germline. This CDR3 contains 15 residues. V lost 5 bases and J 0 bases, leaving 10 bases between the germline ends. CDR3 DNA sequence: TGTGCCAGCAGCCCCGGTGCAACGAACACCGGGGAGCTGTTTTTT. Its translation is CASSPGATNTGELFF.

J is TRBJ1-6 and V is TRBV5-4; TRBD1 matches 12 bases. The V and J ends lost 1 base and 10 bases, in that order; junction bases with no gene match: 9. Per germline, CDR1 SGHNT and CDR2 YYREEE (reference sequence). The CDR3 is 17 residues long. CDR3 sequence (DNA): TGTGCCAGCAGCTTGAACCCCGGGACAGGGGGCCTCTCACCCCTCCACTTT. Translated, it gives CASSLNPGTGGLSPLHF.

This clone ranks as large. The sample carries other DNA sequences with the same CDR3. The CDR3 reads CASSPNTGELFF. DNA of the CDR3: TGTGCCAGCAGCCCCAATACCGGGGAGCTGTTTTTT. The chain couples TRBV16 to TRBJ2-2, with D unclear. V was cut by 4 bases and J by 5 bases, with 5 bases left in between. The CDR3 contains 12 residues. Germline CDR1 is KGHSY and CDR2 is FQNENV. Full variable domain (remainder filled in from reference TRBV16 and TRBJ2-2): GEEVAQTPKHLVRGEGQKAKLYCAPIKGHSYVFWYQQVLKNEFKFLISFQNENVFDETGMPKERFSAKCLPNSPCSLEIQATKLEDSAVYFCASSPNTGELFFGEGSRLTVL.

CDR3 DNA sequence: TGTGCCAGCAGTGTGGGACAGGGTAACTATGGCTACACCTTC. Translated: CASSVGQGNYGYTF. This sequence joins TRBV2 and TRBJ1-2; 9 bases map to TRBD1. The CDR3 has 14 residues. The J segment lost 1 base and the V segment lost 4 bases, leaving 1 base of the junction unmatched. Germline V lookup: CDR1 SNHLY, CDR2 FYNNEI.

This clone was picked up one time. The chain employs TRBV4-3 and TRBJ1-1; 7 bases align to TRBD1. Per the germline V gene, CDR1 is LGHNA and CDR2 is YSLEER. The CDR3 length is 15 residues. V dropped 6 bases and J dropped 7; count of bases not matched to a gene: 14. The CDR3 here is CASSMDLGQGGEAFF. The CDR3 region has the DNA TGCGCCAGCAGTATGGATCTTGGGCAGGGGGGTGAAGCTTTCTTT.

The V call is TRBV19, the J call TRBJ1-6; D gene uncertain. The CDR3 contains 12 residues. Trimming shortened V by 7 bases and J by 3 bases, and 4 bases separated the two germline ends. Germline lookup yields CDR1 LNHDA and CDR2 SQIVND (reference sequence). The CDR3 reads CASTSYNSPLHF. The CDR3 nucleotides are TGTGCCAGTACCAGCTATAATTCACCCCTCCACTTT.

The V and J genes are TRBV19 and TRBJ1-1; D is undetermined. The germline V gene has CDR1 LNHDA and CDR2 SQIVND (reference sequence). CDR3 length equals 15 residues. V was trimmed by 1 base and J by 1 base, leaving 10 bases between them. CDR3 region: CASSIGPAGNTEAFF. CDR3 bases: TGTGCCAGTAGTATAGGTCCCGCAGGGAACACTGAAGCTTTCTTT.

As concerns this clone: The identical CDR3 is also encoded by other nucleotide sequences in the sample. The chain joins TRBV19 to TRBJ2-7, with 8 bases aligning to TRBD1. The germline gives CDR1 LNHDA, CDR2 SQIVND (reference sequence). The V gene end was trimmed by 6 bases and the J gene end by 2 bases; junction bases not matched to a gene: 6. The CDR3 contains 14 residues. In nucleotides, the CDR3 is TGTGCCAGTAGCCCCGGACAGGGACCCTACGAGCAGTACTTC. It is translated as CASSPGQGPYEQYF.

This clone was seen many times. The chain combines TRBV28 with TRBJ2-6; the D is unclear. Trimming pared 7 bases from V and 1 base from J, leaving 8 bases between. Germline assignment: CDR1 MDHEN and CDR2 SYDVKM. The CDR3 extends over 14 amino acids. The CDR3 protein is CASTSVSGANVLTF. CDR3 coding DNA: TGTGCCAGCACTTCTGTTTCTGGGGCCAACGTCCTGACTTTC.

J is TRBJ1-1 and V is TRBV9, with a tentative D call TRBD1 (6 bases). The CDR3 length is 12 residues. Trimming stripped 7 bases from V and 9 bases from J, with 16 bases between. CDR1 SGDLS and CDR2 YYNGEE come from the germline V gene. The DNA for the CDR3 is TGTGCCAGCGGGGGCCCCTCGGACAAAGCTTTCTTT. Its translation is CASGGPSDKAFF.

The chain carries TRBV11-2 and TRBJ2-1; 9 bases fit TRBD2. In germline, CDR1 is SGHAT, CDR2 FQNNGV. This CDR3 region has 15 residues. The V gene end was trimmed by 5 bases and the J gene end by 2 bases; junction bases not matched to a gene: 4. The CDR3 loop is CASSTTSGAYNEQFF. The CDR3 DNA follows: TGTGCCAGCAGCACGACTAGCGGTGCCTACAATGAGCAGTTCTTC.

The chain couples TRBV9 to TRBJ2-1, with TRBD2 as a possible D gene (7 bases). V lost 0 bases, J lost 5 bases, and 15 bases lay in between. There are 16 residues in the CDR3. Germline assignment: CDR1 SGDLS and CDR2 YYNGEE. The CDR3 DNA sequence: TGTGCCAGCAGCGTAGAAGGGGGGGCCGTCGACAATGAGCAGTTCTTC. Translating gives CASSVEGGAVDNEQFF.

The chain recombines TRBV19 with TRBJ1-5; D gene ambiguous. The CDR3 length is 14 residues. Trimming stripped 7 bases from V and 4 bases from J, with 14 bases between. Germline loops: CDR1 LNHDA, CDR2 SQIVND (reference sequence). The CDR3 sequence: CASTVAQPNQPQHF. The DNA of the CDR3 is TGTGCCAGTACCGTGGCACAGCCAAATCAGCCCCAGCATTTT.

The table lists this clone with a count of one. The chain carries TRBV9 and TRBJ1-3; 8 positions match TRBD1. This CDR3 is 15 amino acids long. Germline trimming cut 4 bases from V and 7 bases from J; bases unmatched to any gene: 10. Germline CDR1 and CDR2: SGDLS and YYNGEE. CDR3 in DNA: TGTGCCAGCAGCCCCGGACAGGGAAGGGGTAACACCATATATTTT. Translation: CASSPGQGRGNTIYF.

The chain recombines TRBV7-2 with TRBJ1-4, with 9 bases matching TRBD1. CDR3 length: 16 amino acids. J lost 5 bases, V lost 1 base, and 5 bases had no gene match. Looked up from germline, CDR1 is SGHTA and CDR2 is FQGNSA. DNA for the CDR3: TGTGCCAGCAGCTTAGGCTGGGGACAGGGCAATGAAAAACTGTTTTTT. As protein: CASSLGWGQGNEKLFF. The entire variable domain, with the rest obtained from reference TRBV7-2 and TRBJ1-4, is as follows: GAGVSQSPSNKVTEKGKDVELRCDPISGHTALYWYRQSLGQGLEFLIYFQGNSAPDKSGLPSDRFSAERTGGSVSTLTIQRTQQEDSAVYLCASSLGWGQGNEKLFFGSGTQLSVL.

V gene TRBV18 combines with J gene TRBJ2-1, with a weak D call TRBD1 (5 bases). Trimming took off 4 bases at V and 4 bases at J, with 8 bases between the two ends. CDR1 and CDR2 from the germline V gene are KGHSH and LQKENI. This CDR3 comprises 13 residues. The CDR3 loop is CASSLQEYNEQFF. Written as DNA, the CDR3 is TGTGCCAGCTCACTACAGGAGTACAATGAGCAGTTCTTC.

V usage is TRBV3-1 (or the pseudogene TRBV3-2) and J usage is TRBJ1-3; 8 positions match TRBD1. CDR1 is LGHDT and CDR2 is YNNKEL in the germline V gene (reference sequence). The CDR3 loop spans 19 amino acids. With 1 base clipped from V and 0 bases from J, the junction kept 11 bases outside the gene matches. As DNA, the CDR3 is TGTGCCAGCAGCCAAGGTCCAACCGGGACAGGAGCCTCTGGAAACACCATATATTTT. Protein: CASSQGPTGTGASGNTIYF.

This clone was seen just once. The chain recombines TRBV7-3 with TRBJ1-1, with a possible D match to TRBD1 (6 bases). The length of the CDR3 is 14 residues. Germline CDR1 is SGHTA and CDR2 is FQGTGA. Between the trimmed V and J ends, which lost 0 bases and 3 bases, there was a span of 8 bases. DNA for the CDR3: TGTGCCAGCAGCTTAACGGGGGCGGACACTGAAGCTTTCTTT. Encoded protein: CASSLTGADTEAFF.

The chain joins TRBV10-3 to TRBJ2-7; 11 bases align to TRBD2. The CDR3 spans 15 residues. The ends lost 4 bases at V and 2 bases at J; junction bases unmatched: 4. The germline V gene has CDR1 ENHRY and CDR2 SYGVKD. CDR3 in DNA: TGTGCCATCAGTGGTTTAGCGGGGGGGCCCTACGAGCAGTACTTC. Translation gives CAISGLAGGPYEQYF.

The CDR3 region has the DNA TGCGCCAGCAGCAAGGACGCGGGGGCAAATGAAAAACTGTTTTTT. Its translation is CASSKDAGANEKLFF. The genes are TRBV5-1 and TRBJ1-4, with a tentative D call TRBD1 (6 bases). There are 15 residues in the CDR3. The germline V gene encodes CDR1 SGHRS and CDR2 YFSETQ. V was pared by 4 bases and J by 5 bases, with 15 bases between. Complete variable domain (other parts from reference TRBV5-1 and TRBJ1-4): KAGVTQTPRYLIKTRGQQVTLSCSPISGHRSVSWYQQTPGQGLQFLFEYFSETQRNKGNFPGRFSGRQFSNSRSEMNVSTLELGDSALYLCASSKDAGANEKLFFGSGTQLSVL.

This clone was found once. The chain couples TRBV7-2 to TRBJ2-1; TRBD2 agrees at 11 bases. The germline gives CDR1 SGHTA, CDR2 FQGNSA. V gave up 3 bases and J gave up 5 bases; unmatched junction bases: 6. The CDR3 is made up of 16 amino acids. DNA of the CDR3: TGTGCCAGCAGCTTTAGCGGGGGGGGGACCAACAATGAGCAGTTCTTC. It encodes CASSFSGGGTNNEQFF.

V gene TRBV4-1 combines with J gene TRBJ2-2, with D tentatively TRBD2 (6 bases). V lost 3 bases and J lost 7, with 12 bases in between. Germline CDR1 and CDR2: MGHRA and YSYEKL. CDR3 size: 14 residues. CDR3 in DNA: TGCGCCAGCAGCCAGATGGGGGGAAGCGGGGAGCTGTTTTTT. This codes for CASSQMGGSGELFF.

V gene TRBV12-3 or TRBV12-4 combines with J gene TRBJ1-1; D is undetermined. This CDR3 contains 12 residues. V was pared by 7 bases and J by 4 bases, with 10 bases between. The CDR3 region is CASTLRSTEAFF. CDR3 DNA sequence: TGTGCCAGCACCCTGAGGAGCACTGAAGCTTTCTTT.

The gene calls are TRBV11-2 and TRBJ2-7; the match to TRBD1 covers 7 bases. This CDR3 has 15 amino acids. Trimming cost V 5 bases and J 2 bases; bases outside gene matches: 9. Germline V CDR1 and CDR2: SGHAT, FQNNGV. As DNA, the CDR3 is TGTGCCAGCAGCCCCAGGGGGTCTCAGACCTACGAGCAGTACTTC. Its translation is CASSPRGSQTYEQYF.

In this sample, this clone turned up many times. The V call is TRBV4-1, the J call TRBJ1-5, with D perhaps TRBD1 (5 bases). Germline V lookup: CDR1 MGHRA, CDR2 YSYEKL. There are 15 residues in the CDR3. V lost 0 bases and J 7 bases, leaving 13 bases between the germline ends. CDR3 region: CASSQDIRGGQPQHF. The CDR3 DNA sequence: TGCGCCAGCAGCCAAGATATACGGGGGGGACAGCCCCAGCATTTT.